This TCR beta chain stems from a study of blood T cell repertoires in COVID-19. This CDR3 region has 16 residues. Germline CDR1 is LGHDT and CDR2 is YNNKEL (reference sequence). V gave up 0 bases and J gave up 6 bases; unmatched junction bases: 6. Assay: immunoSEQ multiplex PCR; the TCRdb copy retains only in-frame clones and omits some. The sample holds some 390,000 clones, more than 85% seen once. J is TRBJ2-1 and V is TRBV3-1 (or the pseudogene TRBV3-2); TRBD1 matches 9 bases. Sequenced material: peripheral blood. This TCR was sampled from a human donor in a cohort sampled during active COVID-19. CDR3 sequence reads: CASSQDRGTGPNEQFF. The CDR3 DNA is TGTGCCAGCAGCCAAGATCGGGGGACAGGGCCCAATGAGCAGTTCTTC.